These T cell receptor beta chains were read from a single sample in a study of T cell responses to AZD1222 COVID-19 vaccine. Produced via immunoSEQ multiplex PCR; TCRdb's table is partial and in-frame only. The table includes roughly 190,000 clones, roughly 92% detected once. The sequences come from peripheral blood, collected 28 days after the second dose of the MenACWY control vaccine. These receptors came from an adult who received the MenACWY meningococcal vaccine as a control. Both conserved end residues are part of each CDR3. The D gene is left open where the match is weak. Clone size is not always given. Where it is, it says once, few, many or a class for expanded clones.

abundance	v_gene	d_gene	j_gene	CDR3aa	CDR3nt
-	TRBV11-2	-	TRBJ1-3	CASSLNRATSGNTIYF	TGTGCCAGCAGCTTAAACAGGGCGACCTCTGGAAACACCATATATTTT
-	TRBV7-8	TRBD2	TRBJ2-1	CASSLVAGGPYNEQFF	TGTGCCAGCAGCTTAGTCGCGGGAGGGCCGTACAATGAGCAGTTCTTC
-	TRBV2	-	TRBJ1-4	CASSAGGRREKLFF	TGTGCCAGCAGTGCCGGGGGGCGGCGGGAAAAACTGTTTTTT
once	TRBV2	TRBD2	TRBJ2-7	CASSPGLAGYEQYF	TGTGCCAGCAGCCCCGGACTAGCGGGATACGAGCAGTACTTC
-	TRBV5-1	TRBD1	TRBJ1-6	CASSMEPGQGLDSYNSPLHF	TGCGCCAGCAGCATGGAACCGGGACAGGGCCTCGATAGTTATAATTCACCCCTCCACTTT
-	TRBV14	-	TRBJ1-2	CASSHLTSGGRAYTF	TGTGCCAGCAGCCACCTGACGTCGGGGGGAAGGGCCTACACCTTC
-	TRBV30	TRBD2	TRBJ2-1	CAWSGGGRGYNEQFF	TGTGCCTGGAGTGGAGGCGGGAGAGGCTACAATGAGCAGTTCTTC
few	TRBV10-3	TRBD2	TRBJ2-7	CAISEGTSGRNYEQYF	TGTGCCATCAGTGAGGGTACTAGCGGGAGAAACTACGAGCAGTACTTC
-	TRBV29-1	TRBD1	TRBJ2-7	CSVEVVGQGNPRCYEQYF	TGCAGCGTTGAAGTTGTCGGACAGGGAAACCCTAGATGCTACGAGCAGTACTTC
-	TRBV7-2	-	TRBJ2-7	CASSLGGRLGHEQYF	TGTGCCAGCAGCTTAGGGGGGCGACTGGGACACGAGCAGTACTTC
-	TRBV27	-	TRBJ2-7	CASSSGLAYEQYF	TGTGCCAGCAGTTCGGGGCTAGCCTACGAGCAGTACTTC
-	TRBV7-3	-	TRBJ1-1	CASSSGVNTEAFF	TGTGCCAGCAGCTCTGGGGTAAACACTGAAGCTTTCTTT
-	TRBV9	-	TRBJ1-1	CASSADGGTEAFF	TGTGCCAGCAGCGCGGACGGGGGGACTGAAGCTTTCTTT
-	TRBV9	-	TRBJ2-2	CASSARSTGELFF	TGTGCCAGCAGCGCGAGATCCACCGGGGAGCTGTTTTTT
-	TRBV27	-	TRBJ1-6	CASSLRASSYNSPLHF	TGTGCCAGCAGTCTAAGGGCGAGCTCCTATAATTCACCCCTCCACTTT
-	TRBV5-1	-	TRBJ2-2	CASSLQINTGELFF	TGCGCCAGCAGCTTACAGATTAACACCGGGGAGCTGTTTTTT
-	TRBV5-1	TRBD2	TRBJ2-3	CASSLVPSGRVPDTQYF	TGCGCCAGCAGCTTGGTACCTAGCGGGAGGGTCCCAGATACGCAGTATTTT
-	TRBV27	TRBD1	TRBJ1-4	CASSLQGDEKLFF	TGTGCCAGCAGTTTGCAGGGGGATGAAAAACTGTTTTTT
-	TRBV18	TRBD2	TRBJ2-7	CASSRTGLAGSRVYEQYF	TGTGCCAGCTCGCGGACGGGACTAGCGGGAAGTAGGGTATACGAGCAGTACTTC
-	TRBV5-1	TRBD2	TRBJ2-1	CASSFGLAGGRNEQFF	TGCGCCAGCAGCTTCGGACTAGCGGGAGGTCGGAATGAGCAGTTCTTC
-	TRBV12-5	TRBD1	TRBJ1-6	CASADRGVNSPLHF	TGTGCTAGTGCTGACAGGGGGGTTAATTCACCCCTCCACTTT
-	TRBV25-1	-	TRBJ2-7	CASSAARGGGPSYEQYF	TGTGCCAGCAGCGCAGCCCGCGGTGGAGGTCCCTCCTACGAGCAGTACTTC
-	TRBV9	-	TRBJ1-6	CASSVDYSPLHF	TGTGCCAGCAGCGTAGATTATTCACCCCTCCACTTT
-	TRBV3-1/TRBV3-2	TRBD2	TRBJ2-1	CASSQRLAGGGEQFF	TGTGCCAGCAGCCAAAGACTAGCGGGAGGTGGTGAGCAGTTCTTC
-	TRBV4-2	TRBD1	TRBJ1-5	CASSRDRVVNQPQHF	TGTGCCAGCAGCCGGGACAGGGTAGTAAATCAGCCCCAGCATTTT
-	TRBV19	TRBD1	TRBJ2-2	CASSTDRGRELFF	TGTGCCAGTAGTACCGACAGGGGCCGGGAGCTGTTTTTT
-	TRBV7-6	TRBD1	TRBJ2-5	CASSPGQVVTQYF	TGTGCCAGCAGCCCGGGACAGGTAGTGACCCAGTACTTC
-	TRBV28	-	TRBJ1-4	CASSVGQWGTNEKLFF	TGTGCCAGCAGTGTGGGACAATGGGGGACTAATGAAAAACTGTTTTTT
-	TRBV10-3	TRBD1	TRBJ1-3	CATGQGISSGNTIYF	TGTGCCACCGGACAGGGTATTAGCTCTGGAAACACCATATATTTT
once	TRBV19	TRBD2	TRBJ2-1	CASSGVRTSGRDEQFF	TGTGCCAGTAGTGGGGTTAGGACTAGCGGGAGGGACGAGCAGTTCTTC
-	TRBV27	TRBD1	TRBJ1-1	CASSKGTANTEAFF	TGTGCCAGCAGTAAAGGGACAGCGAACACTGAAGCTTTCTTT
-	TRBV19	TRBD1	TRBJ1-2	CASSISAGGLMDYGYTF	TGTGCCAGTAGTATCTCCGCAGGGGGCTTAATGGACTATGGCTACACCTTC
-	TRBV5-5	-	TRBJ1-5	CASSLSSPFYSNQPQHF	TGTGCCAGCAGCTTGTCTTCTCCCTTTTATAGCAATCAGCCCCAGCATTTT
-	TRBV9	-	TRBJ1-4	CASSAGALNEKLFF	TGTGCCAGCAGCGCGGGGGCCCTTAATGAAAAACTGTTTTTT
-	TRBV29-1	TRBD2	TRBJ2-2	CSVSGTRSTGELFF	TGCAGCGTTTCCGGGACTAGAAGCACCGGGGAGCTGTTTTTT
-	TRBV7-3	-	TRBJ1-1	CASSSTGVAEAFF	TGTGCCAGCAGCTCCACGGGGGTGGCTGAAGCTTTCTTT
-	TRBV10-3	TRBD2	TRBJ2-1	CAISEPLAGTYNEQFF	TGTGCCATCAGTGAACCACTAGCGGGGACATACAATGAGCAGTTCTTC